The rows below give T cell receptor beta chains drawn from one sample of a study of early T cells in non-severe SARS-CoV-2 infection. Each CDR3 protein gets one entry after TCRdb re-called the 5' RACE reads with MiXCR. The sample consists of 25,000 to 30,000 distinct CDR3 sequences, approximately 5.4% of them appearing once. Sample: whole blood. The source is an adult who was a healthcare worker with PCR-confirmed SARS-CoV-2 infection or an uninfected control (not recorded which). CDR3s include the opening cysteine and the closing phenylalanine or tryptophan. A D gene is named only where the DNA matches it firmly. A row's size may be missing; if present it is once, few, many or a size class.

J gene | D gene | V gene | clone size | CDR3 DNA | CDR3 protein
TRBJ2-3 | NA | TRBV20-1 | many | TGCAGTGCGACTACAGATACGCAGTATTTT | CSATTDTQYF
TRBJ1-1 | NA | TRBV6-1 | medium-sized | TGTGCCAGCAGTGCCATGACTGGGAACACTGAAGCTTTCTTT | CASSAMTGNTEAFF
TRBJ2-1 | NA | TRBV11-2 | few | TGTGCCAGCAGCTTACAAAGGACAACCTACAATGAGCAGTTCTTC | CASSLQRTTYNEQFF
TRBJ2-7 | NA | TRBV6-5 | NA | TGTGCCAGCACTGCCGGACTAAGCTCCTACGAGCAGTACTTC | CASTAGLSSYEQYF
TRBJ1-5 | NA | TRBV28 | once | TGTGCCAGCAGTTTGCACAGCCTGAGCAATCAGCCCCAGCATTTT | CASSLHSLSNQPQHF
TRBJ2-5 | TRBD2 | TRBV5-1 | many | TGCGCCAGCAGCTCCAGGACTAGCCCAGGGGAGACCCAGTACTTC | CASSSRTSPGETQYF
TRBJ2-2 | NA | TRBV29-1 | many | TGCAGCGTTGGGGATTGGTCCCCCGGGGAGCTGTTTTTT | CSVGDWSPGELFF
TRBJ2-7 | TRBD1 | TRBV24-1 | many | TGTGCCACCAGTTCGGACAGGGCCTCCTACGAGCAGTACTTC | CATSSDRASYEQYF
TRBJ2-3 | TRBD1 | TRBV19 | few | TGTGCCAGTAGTATAGCCAGGGGGCCGGATACGCAGTATTTT | CASSIARGPDTQYF
TRBJ1-2 | NA | TRBV12-3/TRBV12-4 | few | TGTGCCAGCAGCACAGGACACCAGGACCTCAGCTACACCTTC | CASSTGHQDLSYTF
TRBJ2-3 | TRBD2 | TRBV12-3/TRBV12-4 | few | TGTGCCAGCAGTTTCTTTGCGGGGGGCGGGGTAGATACGCAGTATTTT | CASSFFAGGGVDTQYF
TRBJ2-7 | NA | TRBV7-2 | few | TGTGCCAGCAGCGCCCTCGAGGTCGAGCAGTACTTC | CASSALEVEQYF
TRBJ2-5 | NA | TRBV3-1 | many | TGTGCCAGCAGCCAACGACGACAAGAGACCCAGTACTTC | CASSQRRQETQYF
TRBJ2-7 | NA | TRBV7-9 | NA | TGTGCCAGCAGACCTAAAACCCCAGGGAACGTCGAGCAGTACTTC | CASRPKTPGNVEQYF
TRBJ2-5 | NA | TRBV20-1 | many | TGCAGTGCTAGAAAGGGAGACGGGCAAGAGACCCAGTACTTC | CSARKGDGQETQYF
TRBJ1-5 | NA | TRBV7-2 | medium-sized | TGTGCCAGCAGCGTTACAAGGGAGCAGCCCCAGCATTTT | CASSVTREQPQHF
TRBJ2-7 | NA | TRBV7-8 | many | TGTGCCAGCTCTGGGACTACCGGCAGGGGGGCCCACGAGCAGTACTTC | CASSGTTGRGAHEQYF
TRBJ2-1 | NA | TRBV12-3/TRBV12-4 | NA | TGTGCCAGCAACACTTTGCAGGGCTCCTACAAAGAGCAGTTCTTC | CASNTLQGSYKEQFF
TRBJ2-3 | NA | TRBV7-9 | many | TGTGCCAGCAGCCCCCCACTAGGGCGGGATAGCACAGATACGCAGTATTTT | CASSPPLGRDSTDTQYF
TRBJ1-2 | TRBD1 | TRBV28 | NA | TGTGCCAGCAGCTACGGACAGGCCTCCTATGGCTACACCTTC | CASSYGQASYGYTF
TRBJ2-5 | NA | TRBV12-3/TRBV12-4 | NA | TGTGCCAGCAGTCTAGTTTACGAGACCCAGTACTTC | CASSLVYETQYF
TRBJ1-5 | NA | TRBV10-3 | many | TGTGCCATCAGTGAGTCGATAACAGCTAATAGCAATCAGCCCCAGCATTTT | CAISESITANSNQPQHF
TRBJ2-2 | NA | TRBV6-2/TRBV6-3 | NA | TGTGCCAGCACGGGACCGACTAACACCGGGGAGCTGTTTTTT | CASTGPTNTGELFF
TRBJ2-5 | NA | TRBV18 | few | TGTGCCAGCTCACCCCCGGGGATGGAGACCCAGTACTTC | CASSPPGMETQYF
TRBJ2-7 | NA | TRBV28 | many | TGTGCCAGCAGTCTTGCCAGGGACGAGCAGTACTTC | CASSLARDEQYF
TRBJ1-1 | NA | TRBV7-2 | many | TGTGCCAGCAGCTCTAAGGGTGGGACTGAAGCTTTCTTT | CASSSKGGTEAFF
TRBJ1-5 | NA | TRBV28 | few | TGTGCCAGCAGTTTTTCGGGGAGCAATCAGCCCCAGCATTTT | CASSFSGSNQPQHF
TRBJ2-7 | NA | TRBV12-3/TRBV12-4 | NA | TGTGCCAGCAGTCTAGGGGGTCGGAAAACCTACGAGCAGTACTTC | CASSLGGRKTYEQYF
TRBJ2-1 | TRBD2 | TRBV19 | many | TGTGCCATTCTAGTTTGGGCGGCGGGAGAGGGCTACAATGAGCAGTTCTTC | CAILVWAAGEGYNEQFF